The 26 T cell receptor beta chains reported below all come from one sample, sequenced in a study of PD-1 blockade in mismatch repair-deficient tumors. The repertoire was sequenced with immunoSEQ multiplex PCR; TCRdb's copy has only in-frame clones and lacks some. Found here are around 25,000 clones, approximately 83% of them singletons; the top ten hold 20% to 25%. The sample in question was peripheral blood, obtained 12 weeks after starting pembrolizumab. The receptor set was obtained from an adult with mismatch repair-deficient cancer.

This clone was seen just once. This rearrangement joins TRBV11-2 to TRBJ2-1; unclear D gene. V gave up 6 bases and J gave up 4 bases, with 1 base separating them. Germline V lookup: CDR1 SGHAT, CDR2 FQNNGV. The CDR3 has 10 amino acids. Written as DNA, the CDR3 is TGTGCCAGCAGTTACAATGAGCAGTTCTTC. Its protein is CASSYNEQFF.

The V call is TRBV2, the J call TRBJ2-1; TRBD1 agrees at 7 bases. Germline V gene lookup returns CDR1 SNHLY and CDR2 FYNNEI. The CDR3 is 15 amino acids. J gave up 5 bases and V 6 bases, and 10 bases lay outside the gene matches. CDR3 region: CASRNRGFLNNEQFF. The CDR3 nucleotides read TGTGCCAGCAGAAACAGGGGCTTTTTGAACAATGAGCAGTTCTTC.

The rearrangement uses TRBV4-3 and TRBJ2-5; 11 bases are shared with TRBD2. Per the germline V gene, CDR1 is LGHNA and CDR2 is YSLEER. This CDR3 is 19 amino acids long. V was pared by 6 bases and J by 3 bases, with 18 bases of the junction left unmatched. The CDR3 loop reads CASRPTSGNRRLLEETQYF. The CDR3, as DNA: TGCGCCAGCAGGCCGACTAGCGGGAATCGCCGGCTTTTAGAAGAGACCCAGTACTTC.

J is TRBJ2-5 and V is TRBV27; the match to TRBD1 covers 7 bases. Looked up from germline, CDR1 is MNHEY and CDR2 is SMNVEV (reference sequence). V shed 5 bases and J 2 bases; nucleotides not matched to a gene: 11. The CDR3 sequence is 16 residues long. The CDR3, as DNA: TGTGCCAGCAGTCCACGCGACAGGGTCTCGCAAGAGACCCAGTACTTC. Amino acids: CASSPRDRVSQETQYF.

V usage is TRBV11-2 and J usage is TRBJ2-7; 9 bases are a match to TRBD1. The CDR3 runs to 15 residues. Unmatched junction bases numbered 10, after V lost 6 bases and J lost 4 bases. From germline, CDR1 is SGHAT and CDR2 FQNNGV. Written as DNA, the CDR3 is TGTGCCAGCAGTTTACGAGGGACAGGGAAATACGAGCAGTACTTC. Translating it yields CASSLRGTGKYEQYF.

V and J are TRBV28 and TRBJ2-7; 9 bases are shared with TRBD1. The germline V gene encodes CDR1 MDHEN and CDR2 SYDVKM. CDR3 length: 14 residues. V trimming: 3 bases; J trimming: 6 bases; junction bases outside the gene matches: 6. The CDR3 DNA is TGTGCCAGCAGTTTGTCGGGACAGGGAGGCGAGCAGTACTTC. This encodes CASSLSGQGGEQYF.

As DNA, the CDR3 is TGTGCCAGTAGTATTTCCGGCAGTAACTATGGCTACACCTTC. Its translation is CASSISGSNYGYTF. The chain recombines TRBV19 with TRBJ1-2, with no clear D. The CDR3 extends over 14 amino acids. Germline assignment: CDR1 LNHDA and CDR2 SQIVND (reference sequence). V shed 3 bases and J shed 1 base, with 9 bases lying between them.

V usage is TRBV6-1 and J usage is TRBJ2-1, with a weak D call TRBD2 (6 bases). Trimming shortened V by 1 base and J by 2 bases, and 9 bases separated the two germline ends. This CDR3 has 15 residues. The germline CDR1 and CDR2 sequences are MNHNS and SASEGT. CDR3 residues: CASSEELAAYNEQFF. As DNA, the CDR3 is TGTGCCAGCAGTGAAGAATTAGCGGCCTACAATGAGCAGTTCTTC.

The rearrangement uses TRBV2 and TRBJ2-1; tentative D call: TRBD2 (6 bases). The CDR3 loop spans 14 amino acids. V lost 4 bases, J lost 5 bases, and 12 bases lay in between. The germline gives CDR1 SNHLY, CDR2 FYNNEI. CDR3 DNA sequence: TGTGCCAGCAGTGTGCCGGGACTGCACAATGAGCAGTTCTTC. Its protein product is CASSVPGLHNEQFF.

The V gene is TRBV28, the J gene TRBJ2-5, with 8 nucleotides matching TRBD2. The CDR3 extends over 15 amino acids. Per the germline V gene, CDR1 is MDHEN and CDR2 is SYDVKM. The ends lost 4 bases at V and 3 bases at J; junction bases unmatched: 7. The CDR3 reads CASSSWTSPEETQYF. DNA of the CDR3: TGTGCCAGCAGTTCCTGGACTAGCCCGGAAGAGACCCAGTACTTC. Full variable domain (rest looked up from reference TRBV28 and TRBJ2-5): DVKVTQSSRYLVKRTGEKVFLECVQDMDHENMFWYRQDPGLGLRLIYFSYDVKMKEKGDIPEGYSVSREKKERFSLILESASTNQTSMYLCASSSWTSPEETQYFGPGTRLLVL.

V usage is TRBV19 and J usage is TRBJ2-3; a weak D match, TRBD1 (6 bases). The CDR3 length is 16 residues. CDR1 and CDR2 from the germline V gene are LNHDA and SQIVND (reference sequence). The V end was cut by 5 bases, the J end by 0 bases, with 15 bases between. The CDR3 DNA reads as TGTGCCAGTAGTGGTTCGGGACACCCTAGCACAGATACGCAGTATTTT. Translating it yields CASSGSGHPSTDTQYF. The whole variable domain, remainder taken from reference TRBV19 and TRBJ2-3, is DGGITQSPKYLFRKEGQNVTLSCEQNLNHDAMYWYRQDPGQGLRLIYYSQIVNDFQKGDIAEGYSVSREKKESFPLTVTSAQKNPTAFYLCASSGSGHPSTDTQYFGPGTRLTVL.

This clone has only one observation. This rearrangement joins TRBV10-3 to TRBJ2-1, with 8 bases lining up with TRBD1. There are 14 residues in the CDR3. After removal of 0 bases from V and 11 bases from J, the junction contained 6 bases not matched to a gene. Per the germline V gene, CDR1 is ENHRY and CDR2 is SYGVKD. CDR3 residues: CAISESDQGAKQFF. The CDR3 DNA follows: TGTGCCATCAGTGAGTCTGACCAGGGGGCGAAGCAGTTCTTC.

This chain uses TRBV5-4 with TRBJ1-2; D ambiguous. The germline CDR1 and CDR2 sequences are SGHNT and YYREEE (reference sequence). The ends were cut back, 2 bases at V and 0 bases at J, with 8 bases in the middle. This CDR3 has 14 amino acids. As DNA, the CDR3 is TGTGCCAGCAGCTTTGTAGGAACTAACTATGGCTACACCTTC. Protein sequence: CASSFVGTNYGYTF.

CDR3 residues: CASTTGRTEAFF. CDR3 DNA: TGTGCCAGCACCACAGGGAGGACTGAAGCTTTCTTT. This sequence joins TRBV11-2 and TRBJ1-1, with a weak D call TRBD1 (6 bases). Trimming left V 7 bases short and J 5 bases short, with 11 bases between. This CDR3 has 12 residues. CDR1 SGHAT and CDR2 FQNNGV come from the germline V gene.

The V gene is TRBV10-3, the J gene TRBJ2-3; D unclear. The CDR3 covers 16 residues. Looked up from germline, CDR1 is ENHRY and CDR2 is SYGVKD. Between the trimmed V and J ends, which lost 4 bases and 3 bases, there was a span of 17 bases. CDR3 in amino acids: CAISGPQAEATDTQYF. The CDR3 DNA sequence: TGTGCCATCAGTGGTCCCCAGGCCGAAGCAACAGATACGCAGTATTTT.

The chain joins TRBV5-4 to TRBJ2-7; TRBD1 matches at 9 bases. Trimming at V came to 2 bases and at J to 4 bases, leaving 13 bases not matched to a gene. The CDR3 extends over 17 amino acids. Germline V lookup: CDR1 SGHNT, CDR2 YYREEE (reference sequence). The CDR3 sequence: CASSLHPLTTGGYEQYF. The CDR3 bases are TGTGCCAGCAGCTTACACCCCCTCACGACAGGGGGATACGAGCAGTACTTC.

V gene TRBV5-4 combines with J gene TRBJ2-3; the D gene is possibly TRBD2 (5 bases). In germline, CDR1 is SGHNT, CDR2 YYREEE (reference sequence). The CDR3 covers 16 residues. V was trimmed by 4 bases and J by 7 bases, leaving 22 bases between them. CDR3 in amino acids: CASSDGLAPGENTQYF. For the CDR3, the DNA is TGTGCCAGCAGCGACGGACTGGCTCCGGGTGAAAATACGCAGTATTTT.

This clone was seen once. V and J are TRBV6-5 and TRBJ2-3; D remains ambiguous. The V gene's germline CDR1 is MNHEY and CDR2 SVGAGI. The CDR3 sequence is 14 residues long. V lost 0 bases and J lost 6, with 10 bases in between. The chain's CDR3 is CASSYSAFGDTQYF. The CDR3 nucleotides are TGTGCCAGCAGTTACTCGGCCTTCGGGGATACGCAGTATTTT.

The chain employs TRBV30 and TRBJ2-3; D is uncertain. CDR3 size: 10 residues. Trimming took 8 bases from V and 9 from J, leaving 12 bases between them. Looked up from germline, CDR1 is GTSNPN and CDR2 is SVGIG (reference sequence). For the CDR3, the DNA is TGTGCCCTTGAGCGAGACACGCAGTATTTT. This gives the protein CALERDTQYF.

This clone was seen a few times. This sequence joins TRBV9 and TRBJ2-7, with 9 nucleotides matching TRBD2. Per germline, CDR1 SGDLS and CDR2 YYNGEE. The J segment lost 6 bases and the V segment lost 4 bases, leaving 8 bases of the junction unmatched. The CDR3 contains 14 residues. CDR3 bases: TGTGCCAGCAGCCAGCAGGGGACTAGCATCGAGCAGTACTTC. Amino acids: CASSQQGTSIEQYF.

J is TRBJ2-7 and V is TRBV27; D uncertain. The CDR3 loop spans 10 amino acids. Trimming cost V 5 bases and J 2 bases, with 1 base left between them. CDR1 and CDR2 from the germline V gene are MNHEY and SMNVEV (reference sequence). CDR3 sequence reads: CASSPYEQYF. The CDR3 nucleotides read TGTGCCAGCAGTCCCTACGAGCAGTACTTC.

CDR3 sequence: CASSILRGGSQTQYF. CDR3 nucleotides: TGTGCCAGCAGCATCCTGAGGGGGGGGAGCCAGACCCAGTACTTC. V usage is TRBV7-2 and J usage is TRBJ2-5; D is possibly TRBD2 (7 bases). The CDR3 consists of 15 residues. Germline V gives CDR1 SGHTA, CDR2 FQGNSA. V lost 5 bases to trimming and J lost 6 bases, with 19 bases between them.

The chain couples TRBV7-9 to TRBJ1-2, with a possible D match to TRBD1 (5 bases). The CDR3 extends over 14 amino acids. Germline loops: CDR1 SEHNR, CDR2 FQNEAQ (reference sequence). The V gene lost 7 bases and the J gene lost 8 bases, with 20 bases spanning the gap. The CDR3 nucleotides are TGTGCCAGCAAAACCGATTCATTCAGGGAAGGCTACACCTTC. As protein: CASKTDSFREGYTF.

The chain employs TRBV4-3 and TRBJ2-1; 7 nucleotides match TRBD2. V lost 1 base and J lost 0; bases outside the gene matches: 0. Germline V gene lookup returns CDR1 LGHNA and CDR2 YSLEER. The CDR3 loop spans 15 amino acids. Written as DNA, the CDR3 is TGCGCCAGCAGCCAAGGGGACTACTCCTACAATGAGCAGTTCTTC. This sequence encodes CASSQGDYSYNEQFF.

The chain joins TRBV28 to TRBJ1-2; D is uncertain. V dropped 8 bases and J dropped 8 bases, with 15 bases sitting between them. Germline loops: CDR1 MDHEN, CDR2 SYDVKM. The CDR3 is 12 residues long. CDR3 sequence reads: CASSIKGGGYTF. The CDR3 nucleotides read TGTGCCAGCTCGATTAAGGGTGGCGGCTACACCTTC.

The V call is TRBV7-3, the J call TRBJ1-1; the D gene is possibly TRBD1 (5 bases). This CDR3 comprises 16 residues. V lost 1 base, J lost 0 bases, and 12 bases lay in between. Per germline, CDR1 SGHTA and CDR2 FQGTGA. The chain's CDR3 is CASSLNGRAMNTEAFF. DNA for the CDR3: TGTGCCAGCAGCTTAAATGGCAGGGCGATGAACACTGAAGCTTTCTTT. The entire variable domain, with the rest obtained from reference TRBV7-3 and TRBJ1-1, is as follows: GAGVSQTPSNKVTEKGKYVELRCDPISGHTALYWYRQSLGQGPEFLIYFQGTGAADDSGLPNDRFFAVRPEGSVSTLKIQRTERGDSAVYLCASSLNGRAMNTEAFFGQGTRLTVV.